What follows are 28 T cell receptor beta chains derived from one specimen sequenced in a study of T cell repertoires in cytomegalovirus infection. From the reads, TCRdb called clonotypes with MiXCR, one entry per CDR3 protein. Of about 890,000 distinct CDR3 sequences detected, less than 35% appear once; the ten largest clones hold roughly 13%. Their target antigens are unknown. This specimen was cultured CD8+ T cells from PBMCs, taken from culture after CMV antigen stimulation. These receptors all come from a human donor in good health (CMV status not recorded). Some clones in this sample may be carry-over from other donors' samples.

This clonotype was seen only a few times. This chain joins TRBV6-1 and TRBJ2-4; weak D call: TRBD2 (5 bases). Germline V lookup: CDR1 MNHNS, CDR2 SASEGT. Trimming took off 6 bases at V and 6 bases at J, with 12 bases between the two ends. This CDR3 has 13 residues. CDR3 nucleotide sequence: TGTGCCAGCAGCTGGGGAGAGGGAAACATTCAGTACTTC. Translating it yields CASSWGEGNIQYF.

The chain uses TRBV28 and TRBJ1-2, with 8 nucleotides matching TRBD1. V shed 7 bases, J shed 7 bases, and the junction held 8 bases outside the gene matches. Germline V CDR1 and CDR2: MDHEN, SYDVKM. CDR3 length: 13 residues. The DNA for the CDR3 is TGTGCCAGCACCCTGCAGGGGGCGGGTGGCTACACCTTC. Its translation is CASTLQGAGGYTF.

The rearrangement uses TRBV7-3 and TRBJ2-1, with D tentatively TRBD1 (6 bases). Trimming left V 5 bases short and J 7 bases short, with 18 bases between. CDR1 is SGHTA, CDR2 FQGTGA, per germline. There are 15 residues in the CDR3. The CDR3 is CASSPTGAGENEQFF. The CDR3 coding sequence is TGTGCCAGCAGCCCCACCGGGGCAGGGGAGAATGAGCAGTTCTTC.

Turning to this clonotype: This may come from a read error, since a much larger clone is one base off. The V call is TRBV7-6, the J call TRBJ1-5; D is unresolved. The CDR3 spans 14 residues. Germline V lookup: CDR1 SGHVS, CDR2 FNYEAQ. The CDR3 bases are TGTGTCAGCAGCCCGAGACGCCTAGAACAGCCCCAGCATTTT. Amino acids: CVSSPRRLEQPQHF. The full variable domain, completed using reference TRBV7-6 and TRBJ1-5, is GAGVSQSPRYKVTKRGQDVALRCDPISGHVSLYWYRQALGQGPEFLTYFNYEAQQDKSGLPNDRFSAERPEGSISTLTIQRTEQRDSAMYRCVSSPRRLEQPQHFGDGTRLSIL.

V gene TRBV7-2 combines with J gene TRBJ2-7; weak D call: TRBD1 (5 bases). The CDR3 has 14 residues. Germline CDR1 SGHTA, CDR2 FQGNSA. The V end lost 0 bases, the J end lost 3 bases, and 9 bases lay between the germline ends. In nucleotides, the CDR3 is TGTGCCAGCAGCTTAGCCCAGGGTTACTACGAGCAGTACGTC. The encoded protein is CASSLAQGYYEQYV.

This clonotype was found many times. The chain couples TRBV7-6 to TRBJ2-1; 11 positions match TRBD2. Germline V CDR1 and CDR2: SGHVS, FNYEAQ. V shed 3 bases, J shed 3 bases, and the junction held 7 bases outside the gene matches. The CDR3 loop spans 17 amino acids. The CDR3 DNA is TGTGCCAGCAGCTTTCTCGTAGCGGGGGGGAACTACAATGAGCAGTTCTTC. Its translation is CASSFLVAGGNYNEQFF.

The V and J genes are TRBV28 and TRBJ1-3, with unresolved D. CDR1 MDHEN and CDR2 SYDVKM come from the germline V gene. V shed 3 bases and J shed 0 bases, with 6 bases lying between them. CDR3 length: 14 amino acids. CDR3 DNA: TGTGCCAGCAGTTTTGGTAGCTCTGGAAACACCATATATTTT. As protein: CASSFGSSGNTIYF.

The chain is built from TRBV11-3 and TRBJ2-4; 10 nucleotides agree with TRBD1. V shed 5 bases and J 9 bases; nucleotides not matched to a gene: 4. CDR1 SGHNT and CDR2 YENEEA come from the germline V gene. This CDR3 is 13 amino acids long. CDR3 coding DNA: TGTGCCAGCAGCACGGGACAGGGGTCCATTCAGTACTTC. It is translated as CASSTGQGSIQYF.

A few counts support this clonotype. V usage is TRBV12-3 or TRBV12-4 and J usage is TRBJ2-5; D not certain. The V and J ends lost 5 bases and 9 bases respectively, with 13 bases between them. The CDR3 is made up of 12 amino acids. CDR3 nucleotides: TGTGCCAGCAGTGAACAGCAGAGAGCCCAGTACTTC. Its translation is CASSEQQRAQYF.

As to this clonotype: A single base separates this from a much larger clone, so it may be a read error. The DNA of the CDR3 is TGTGCCATCGGGAGGGTTAACTATGGCTACACCTTC. Amino acid sequence: CAIGRVNYGYTF. The rearrangement links TRBV12-3 or TRBV12-4 to TRBJ1-2; no clear D gene. The germline V and J ends were trimmed by 10 bases and 1 base, with 10 bases remaining between them. This CDR3 comprises 12 residues.

There are many counts of this clonotype. The chain joins TRBV7-8 to TRBJ1-3, with no clear D. The V gene's germline CDR1 is SGHVS and CDR2 FQNEAQ. Trimming took 1 base from V and 4 from J, leaving 11 bases between them. The CDR3 totals 15 residues. The CDR3 sequence: CASSLGTDIGNTIYF. The CDR3 region has the DNA TGTGCCAGCAGCTTAGGAACCGATATCGGAAACACCATATATTTT. Together with reference TRBV7-8 and TRBJ1-3, the CDR3 gives the full variable domain: GAGVSQSPRYKVAKRGQDVALRCDPISGHVSLFWYQQALGQGPEFLTYFQNEAQLDKSGLPSDRFFAERPEGSVSTLKIQRTQQEDSAVYLCASSLGTDIGNTIYFGEGSWLTVV.

This sequence joins TRBV12-3 or TRBV12-4 and TRBJ2-1; 7 bases fit TRBD1. The CDR3 sequence is 15 residues long. Trimming removed 4 bases from V and 2 bases from J; junction bases left unmatched: 5. The CDR3: CASSYITGAYNEQFF. The CDR3 DNA reads TGTGCCAGCAGTTATATAACAGGGGCCTACAATGAGCAGTTCTTC.

In this sample, this clonotype turned up a few times. Here the CDR3 DNA reads TGCGCCAGCAGCCAAACAGGGGGCGCGTGGGGGGTCTCAGACAATGAGCAGTTCTTC. Its translation is CASSQTGGAWGVSDNEQFF. The V gene is TRBV4-1, the J gene TRBJ2-1; 9 nucleotides align to TRBD1. The V gene's germline CDR1 is MGHRA and CDR2 YSYEKL. There are 19 residues in the CDR3. J lost 5 bases, V lost 2 bases, and 16 bases had no gene match.

V gene TRBV5-1 combines with J gene TRBJ2-1, with 11 bases identical to TRBD2. Germline trimming cut 1 base from V and 7 bases from J; bases unmatched to any gene: 13. The CDR3 extends over 18 amino acids. Germline V gene sequence: CDR1 SGHRS, CDR2 YFSETQ. CDR3 sequence (DNA): TGCGCCAGCAGCTTGAAGGTCGGGACTAGCGGCGTAGGGAATGAGCAGTTCTTC. It encodes CASSLKVGTSGVGNEQFF.

The chain has TRBV2 and TRBJ2-7; no clear D gene. CDR1 is SNHLY and CDR2 is FYNNEI in the germline V gene. This CDR3 has 13 residues. The V end lost 1 base, the J end lost 4 bases, and 8 bases lay between the germline ends. The CDR3 nucleotides are TGTGCCAGCAGTGAAGGGCCGATATACGAGCAGTACGTC. It is translated as CASSEGPIYEQYV.

This clonotype came up many times. This chain uses TRBV7-8 with TRBJ1-5; the D is unclear. This CDR3 is built from 16 residues. V was trimmed by 1 base and J by 2 bases, leaving 12 bases between them. Germline-derived CDR1 and CDR2 are SGHVS and FQNEAQ. In nucleotides, the CDR3 is TGTGCCAGCAGCTTAGATCTTTATTCTGGCAATCAGCCCCAGCATTTT. Translating it yields CASSLDLYSGNQPQHF.

V is TRBV6-1 and J is TRBJ2-1; 8 bases match TRBD1. The CDR3 spans 12 residues. Germline-derived CDR1 and CDR2 are MNHNS and SASEGT. V trimming: 10 bases; J trimming: 7 bases; junction bases outside the gene matches: 6. CDR3 region: CATWTGRNEQFF. The CDR3, as DNA: TGTGCCACCTGGACAGGGAGGAATGAGCAGTTCTTC.

This clonotype was recorded a few times. This sequence joins TRBV7-6 and TRBJ2-2, with TRBD1 matching 8 bases. This CDR3 comprises 16 residues. CDR1 and CDR2 (germline): SGHVS, FNYEAQ. With V trimmed by 1 base and J by 4 bases, 5 bases remained unmatched. The chain's CDR3 is CASSLVGQVVTGELFF. CDR3 bases: TGTGCCAGCAGCTTAGTGGGACAGGTGGTCACCGGGGAGCTGTTTTTT.

This clonotype occurred a few times. The chain links TRBV25-1 to TRBJ1-4, with D possibly matching TRBD1 (6 bases). From germline, CDR1 is MGHDK and CDR2 SYGVNS. The CDR3 is made up of 16 amino acids. The V end lost 1 base, the J end lost 2 bases, and 11 bases lay between the germline ends. The CDR3 region is CASSESNRVTNEKLFF. For the CDR3, the DNA is TGTGCCAGCAGTGAATCCAACAGGGTCACTAATGAAAAACTGTTTTTT.

This clonotype was seen ten or more times. The chain links TRBV7-9 to TRBJ2-3; possibly TRBD1 for D (5 bases). V shed 10 bases and J shed 5 bases, with 28 bases lying between them. The CDR3 contains 17 residues. Germline-derived CDR1 and CDR2 are SEHNR and FQNEAQ (reference sequence). The CDR3 nucleotides are TGTGCCAACAGAGACCACCCCGAAAAGGGGATACAAGATACGCAGTATTTT. Protein sequence: CANRDHPEKGIQDTQYF.

The CDR3 reads CASSLTGGIDTQYF. As DNA, the CDR3 is TGTGCCAGCAGTTTAACAGGGGGCATAGATACGCAGTATTTT. This sequence joins TRBV6-2 or TRBV6-3 and TRBJ2-3; 9 nucleotides match TRBD1. Germline lookup yields CDR1 MNHEY and CDR2 SVGEGT. The CDR3 has 14 amino acids. V lost 4 bases and J lost 5; bases outside the gene matches: 4.

The chain joins TRBV6-1 to TRBJ2-3; D unresolved. The germline V gene has CDR1 MNHNS and CDR2 SASEGT. This CDR3 contains 17 residues. Trimming cost V 0 bases and J 0 bases, with 13 bases left between them. CDR3 DNA: TGTGCCAGCAGTGAAGCGCCAGGACCCTATAGCACAGATACGCAGTATTTT. As protein: CASSEAPGPYSTDTQYF.

This clonotype has a handful of counts. V and J are TRBV20-1 and TRBJ2-1, with TRBD2 matching 13 bases. After removal of 6 bases from V and 4 bases from J, the junction contained 3 bases not matched to a gene. The CDR3 sequence is 14 residues long. The germline gives CDR1 DFQATT, CDR2 SNEGSKA (reference sequence). CDR3 bases: TGCAGTGCCCGGACTAGCGGGGGATACAATGAGCAGTTCTTC. Protein product: CSARTSGGYNEQFF.

V and J are TRBV15 and TRBJ2-2; a possible D gene is TRBD2 (7 bases). The germline V gene encodes CDR1 LNHNV and CDR2 YYDKDF (reference sequence). This CDR3 spans 13 amino acids. The V end was cut by 10 bases, the J end by 6 bases, with 15 bases between. CDR3 bases: TGTGCCATCTCCCGGGGGGCGGCCGGGGAGCTGTTTTTT. It encodes CAISRGAAGELFF.

The chain carries TRBV27 and TRBJ1-3; 8 nucleotides agree with TRBD1. The CDR3 has 12 residues. CDR1 MNHEY and CDR2 SMNVEV come from the germline V gene (reference sequence). V shed 9 bases and J 7 bases; nucleotides not matched to a gene: 5. For the CDR3, the DNA is TGTGCCAGTGGACAGGGTCGGAACACCATATATTTT. Encoded protein: CASGQGRNTIYF.

In its sample, this clonotype was seen many times. The chain uses TRBV7-2 and TRBJ1-1, with D possibly being TRBD1 (6 bases). The CDR3 runs to 15 residues. V was pared by 5 bases and J by 5 bases, with 18 bases between. The germline gives CDR1 SGHTA, CDR2 FQGNSA. CDR3: CASSLRSQGGTEAFF. Here the CDR3 DNA reads TGTGCCAGCAGCCTAAGGTCACAGGGAGGGACTGAAGCTTTCTTT.

V gene TRBV6-4 combines with J gene TRBJ1-5; TRBD1 agrees at 7 bases. V lost 2 bases and J lost 6; bases outside the gene matches: 19. The CDR3 has 19 amino acids. Germline V gene data show CDR1 as MRHNA and CDR2 as SNTAGT. The CDR3 region is CASSDGKGQSPITGQPQHF. DNA of the CDR3: TGTGCCAGCAGTGACGGGAAGGGACAGAGCCCTATAACGGGTCAGCCCCAGCATTTT.

In its sample, this clonotype was seen once. Being one base from a much bigger clone, this may be a read error. This chain joins TRBV7-1 and TRBJ2-1; no reliable D call. TRBV7-1 is designated an ORF whose function remains uncertain. Between the trimmed V and J ends, which lost 3 bases and 8 bases, there was a span of 11 bases. The CDR3 runs 13 residues. CDR3 in DNA: TGTGCCAGCAGCTCCTCCTTTGTGGATGAGCAGTTCTTC. Its protein is CASSSSFVDEQFF.